This T cell receptor (beta chain) appears in the sequencing data of a study of shared clonotypes between healthy human individuals. Study-wide findings and caveats: Investigators expected sequencing depth to affect clonotype sharing among donors.

This clone has a single count. What it binds is not known. The trim removed 1 base at V and 4 bases at J, leaving 3 bases unmatched. Germline CDR1 is SQVTM and CDR2 is ANQGSEA. The CDR3 loop spans 13 amino acids. Template for every sorted-subset replicate PCR totaled around 200 ng DNA, approximately 30,000 T cell genomes. The table came from immunoSEQ multiplex PCR; TCRdb's copy has only in-frame clones and leaves some out. The top ten clones hold approximately 1.8% of a sample with 640,000 or so clones, roughly 70% of them seen once. This TCR was sampled from a woman aged 30 to 39 in good health. The rearrangement links TRBV29-1 to TRBJ2-7; 8 bases agree with TRBD1. The sample comprised memory CD4+ T cells sorted from blood. As to subset: CD45RA-negative fraction. CDR3 region: CSVEGTGLYEQYF. The CDR3 DNA reads TGCAGCGTTGAAGGGACAGGGCTGTACGAGCAGTACTTC.